This T cell receptor beta chain is from a study of cytomegalovirus exposure and HLA in healthy donors. PCR primers comprised 60 Vbeta and 13 Jbeta primers. Assay used: immunoSEQ multiplex PCR; TCRdb lists only in-frame clones, some missing. In the table there are about 200,000 clones, around four fifths of which are singletons. General study findings and limits: Most TCR sequences showed up rarely, but some public TCRs showed up in many donors.

Points on this clone: What it recognizes is unknown.

The germline V gene encodes CDR1 GTSNPN and CDR2 SVGIG (reference sequence). The CDR3 is 12 amino acids. V gave up 5 bases and J gave up 7 bases, with 14 bases separating them. The chain combines TRBV30 with TRBJ2-5; possible D gene TRBD2, 6 bases. This clonotype was sampled from a woman in her forties in good health and CMV-seronegative. The material sequenced was PBMCs. Here the CDR3 DNA reads TGTGCCTGGGGGACTCGGGTTCTGACCCAGTACTTC. Translation: CAWGTRVLTQYF.